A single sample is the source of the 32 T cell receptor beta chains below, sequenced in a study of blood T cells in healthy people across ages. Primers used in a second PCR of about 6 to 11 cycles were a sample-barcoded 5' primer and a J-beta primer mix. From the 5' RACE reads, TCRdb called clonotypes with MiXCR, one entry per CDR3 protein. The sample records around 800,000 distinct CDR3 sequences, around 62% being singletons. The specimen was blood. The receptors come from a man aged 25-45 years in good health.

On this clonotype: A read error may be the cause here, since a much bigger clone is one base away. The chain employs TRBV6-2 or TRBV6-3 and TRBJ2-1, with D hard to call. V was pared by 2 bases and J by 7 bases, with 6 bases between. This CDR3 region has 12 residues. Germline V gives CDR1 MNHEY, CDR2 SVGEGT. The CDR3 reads CASSYGWNEQFF. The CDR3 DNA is TGTGCCAGCAGTTACGGGTGGAATGAGCAGTTCTTC.

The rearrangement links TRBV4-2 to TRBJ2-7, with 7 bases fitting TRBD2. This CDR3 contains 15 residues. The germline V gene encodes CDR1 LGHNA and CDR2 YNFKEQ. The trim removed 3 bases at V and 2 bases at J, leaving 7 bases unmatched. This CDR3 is CASSHTGTTAYEQYF. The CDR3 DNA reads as TGTGCCAGCAGCCACACCGGGACTACCGCCTACGAGCAGTACTTC.

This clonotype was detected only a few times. DNA of the CDR3: TGTGCCATCACCGCCGGGACAGGGTTAACCCAGTACTTC. Amino acids: CAITAGTGLTQYF. V usage is TRBV10-3 and J usage is TRBJ2-5; TRBD1 aligns across 9 bases. CDR3 length: 13 residues. Unmatched junction bases numbered 8, after V lost 7 bases and J lost 8 bases. CDR1 ENHRY and CDR2 SYGVKD come from the germline V gene.

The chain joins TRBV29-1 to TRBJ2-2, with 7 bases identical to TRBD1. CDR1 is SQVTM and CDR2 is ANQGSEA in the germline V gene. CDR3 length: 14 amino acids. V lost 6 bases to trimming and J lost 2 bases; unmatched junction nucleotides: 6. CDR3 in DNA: TGCAGCGTGGTGCGACAGGGAAACACCGGGGAGCTGTTTTTT. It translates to CSVVRQGNTGELFF.

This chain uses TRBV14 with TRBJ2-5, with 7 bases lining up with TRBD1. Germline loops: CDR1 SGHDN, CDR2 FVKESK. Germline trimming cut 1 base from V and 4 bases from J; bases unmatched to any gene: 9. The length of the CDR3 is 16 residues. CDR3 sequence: CASSQGTGTFRETQYF. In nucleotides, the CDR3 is TGTGCCAGCAGCCAAGGGACAGGTACTTTTAGAGAGACCCAGTACTTC.

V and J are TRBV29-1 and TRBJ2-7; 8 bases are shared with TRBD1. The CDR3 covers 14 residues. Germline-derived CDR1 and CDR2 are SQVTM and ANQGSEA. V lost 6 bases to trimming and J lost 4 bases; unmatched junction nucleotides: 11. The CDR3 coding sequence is TGCAGCGTCACCGGACAGGGTGGATCTTACGAGCAGTACTTC. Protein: CSVTGQGGSYEQYF.

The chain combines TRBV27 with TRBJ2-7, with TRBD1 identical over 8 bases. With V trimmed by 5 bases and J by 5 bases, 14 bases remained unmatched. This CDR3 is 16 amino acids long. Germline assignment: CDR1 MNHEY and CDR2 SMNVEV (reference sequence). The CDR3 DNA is TGTGCCAGCAGTCCCAACCCGGACAGGGCAGGCGACGAGCAGTACTTC. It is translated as CASSPNPDRAGDEQYF.

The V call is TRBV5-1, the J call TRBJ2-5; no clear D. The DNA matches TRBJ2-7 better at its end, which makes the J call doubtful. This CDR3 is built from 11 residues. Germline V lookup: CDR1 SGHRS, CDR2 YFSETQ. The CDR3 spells CASSPKGEQYF. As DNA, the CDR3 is TGCGCCAGCAGCCCGAAGGGCGAGCAGTACTTC.

This CDR3 reads CSVDDTGRGYNEQFF. The CDR3, as DNA: TGCAGCGTTGATGATACAGGGAGGGGGTACAATGAGCAGTTCTTC. This chain joins TRBV29-1 and TRBJ2-1; possible D gene TRBD2, 7 bases. The CDR3 sequence is 15 residues long. Between the trimmed V and J ends, which lost 3 bases and 4 bases, there was a span of 16 bases. Germline V gene sequence: CDR1 SQVTM, CDR2 ANQGSEA.

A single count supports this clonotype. The CDR3 region is CSAREEADEQFF. In DNA, the CDR3 is TGCAGTGCTAGAGAAGAAGCGGATGAGCAGTTCTTC. This chain connects TRBV20-1 to TRBJ2-1; D possibly corresponds to TRBD2 (5 bases). The CDR3 has 12 residues. Deletions cut 0 bases from V and 8 bases from J, with 8 bases between. CDR1 and CDR2 (germline): DFQATT, SNEGSKA (reference sequence).

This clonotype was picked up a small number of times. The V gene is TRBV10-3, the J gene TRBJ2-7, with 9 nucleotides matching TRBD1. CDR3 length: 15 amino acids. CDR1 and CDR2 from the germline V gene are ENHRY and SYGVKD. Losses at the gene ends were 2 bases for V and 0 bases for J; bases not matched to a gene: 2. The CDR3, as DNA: TGTGCCATCAGTGAGGGGACAGGGAACTCCTACGAGCAGTACTTC. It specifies CAISEGTGNSYEQYF.

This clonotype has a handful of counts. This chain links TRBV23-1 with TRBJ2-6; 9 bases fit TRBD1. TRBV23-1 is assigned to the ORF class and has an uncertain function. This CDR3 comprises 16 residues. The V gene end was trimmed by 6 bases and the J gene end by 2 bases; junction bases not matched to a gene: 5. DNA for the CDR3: TGCGCCAGCAGCGACCGGACAGGGGCTGGGGCCAACGTCCTGACTTTC. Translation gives CASSDRTGAGANVLTF.

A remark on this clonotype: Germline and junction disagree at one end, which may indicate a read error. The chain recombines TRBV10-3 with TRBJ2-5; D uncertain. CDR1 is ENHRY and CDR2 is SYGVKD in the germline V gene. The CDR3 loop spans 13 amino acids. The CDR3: CAIAAADSYEQHF. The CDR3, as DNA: TGTGCCATCGCCGCGGCAGACTCCTACGAGCAGCACTTC.

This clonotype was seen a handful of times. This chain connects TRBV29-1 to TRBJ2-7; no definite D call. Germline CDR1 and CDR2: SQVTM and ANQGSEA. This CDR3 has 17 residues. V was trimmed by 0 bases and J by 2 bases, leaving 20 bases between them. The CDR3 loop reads CSVEDRVGKGKPYEQYF. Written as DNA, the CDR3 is TGCAGCGTTGAAGATCGGGTGGGAAAGGGTAAGCCCTACGAGCAGTACTTC.

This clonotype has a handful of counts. CDR3 DNA sequence: TGTGCCAGCAGCGTCCAGGGGGCCGCAGATACGCAGTATTTT. It yields the protein CASSVQGAADTQYF. The chain joins TRBV9 to TRBJ2-3, with 8 bases lining up with TRBD1. The V gene's germline CDR1 is SGDLS and CDR2 YYNGEE. V dropped 2 bases and J dropped 4; count of bases not matched to a gene: 3. The CDR3 spans 14 residues.

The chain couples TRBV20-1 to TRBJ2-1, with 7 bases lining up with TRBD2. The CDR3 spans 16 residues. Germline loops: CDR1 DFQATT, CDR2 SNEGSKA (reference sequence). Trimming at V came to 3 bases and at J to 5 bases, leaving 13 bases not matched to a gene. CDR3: CSARTSRVRGNNEQFF. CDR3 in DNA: TGCAGTGCTAGGACTAGCCGGGTGAGGGGAAACAATGAGCAGTTCTTC.

Here the CDR3 DNA reads TGTGCCAGCAGCCAGGGACTAGAGACAGATACGCAGTATTTT. It is translated as CASSQGLETDTQYF. The rearrangement links TRBV7-2 to TRBJ2-3; 8 bases fit TRBD2. V lost 5 bases, J lost 3 bases, and 4 bases stayed unmatched. CDR1 and CDR2 (germline): SGHTA, FQGNSA. The CDR3 has 14 residues.

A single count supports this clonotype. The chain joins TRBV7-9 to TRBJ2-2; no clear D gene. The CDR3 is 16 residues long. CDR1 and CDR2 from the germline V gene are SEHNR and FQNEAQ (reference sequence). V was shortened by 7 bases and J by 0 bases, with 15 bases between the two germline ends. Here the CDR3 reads CASKVSEFANTGELFF. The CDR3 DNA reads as TGTGCCAGCAAAGTTTCAGAGTTCGCGAACACCGGGGAGCTGTTTTTT. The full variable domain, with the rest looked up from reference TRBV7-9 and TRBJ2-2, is DTGVSQNPRHKITKRGQNVTFRCDPISEHNRLYWYRQTLGQGPEFLTYFQNEAQLEKSRLLSDRFSAERPKGSFSTLEIQRTEQGDSAMYLCASKVSEFANTGELFFGEGSRLTVL.

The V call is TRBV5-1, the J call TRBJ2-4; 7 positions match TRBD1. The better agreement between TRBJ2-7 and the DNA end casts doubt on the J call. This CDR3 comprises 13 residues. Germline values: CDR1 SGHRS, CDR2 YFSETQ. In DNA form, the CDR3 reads TGCGCCAGCAGCGAAACAGGGGCGGTCGAGCAGTACTTC. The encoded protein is CASSETGAVEQYF.

CDR3 sequence reads: CAIVPYWGTQYF. The DNA for the CDR3 is TGTGCCATCGTCCCTTATTGGGGGACCCAGTACTTC. The chain employs TRBV10-3 and TRBJ2-4; unclear D gene. The DNA end is more similar to TRBJ2-5, so the J call may be wrong. The CDR3 spans 12 residues. In germline, CDR1 is ENHRY, CDR2 SYGVKD.

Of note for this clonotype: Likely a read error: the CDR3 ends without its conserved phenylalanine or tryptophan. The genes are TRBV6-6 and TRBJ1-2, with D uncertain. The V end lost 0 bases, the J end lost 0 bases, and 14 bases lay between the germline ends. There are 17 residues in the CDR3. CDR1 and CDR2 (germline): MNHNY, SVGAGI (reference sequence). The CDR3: CASSYSRYSTANYGYTL. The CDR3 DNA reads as TGTGCCAGCAGTTACTCGAGATACAGTACCGCTAACTATGGCTACACCTTA.

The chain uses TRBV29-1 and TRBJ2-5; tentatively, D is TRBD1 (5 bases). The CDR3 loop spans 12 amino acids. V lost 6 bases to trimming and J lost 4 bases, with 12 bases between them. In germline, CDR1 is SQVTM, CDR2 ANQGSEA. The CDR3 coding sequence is TGCAGCGTCCCCAGGGCTTTAGAGACCCAGTACTTC. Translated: CSVPRALETQYF.

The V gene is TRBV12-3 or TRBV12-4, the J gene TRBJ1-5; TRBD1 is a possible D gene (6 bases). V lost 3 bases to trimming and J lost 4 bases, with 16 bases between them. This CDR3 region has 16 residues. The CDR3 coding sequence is TGTGCCAGCAGTTTGGGGGGCCTCCGGGGAAATCAGCCCCAGCATTTT. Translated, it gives CASSLGGLRGNQPQHF.

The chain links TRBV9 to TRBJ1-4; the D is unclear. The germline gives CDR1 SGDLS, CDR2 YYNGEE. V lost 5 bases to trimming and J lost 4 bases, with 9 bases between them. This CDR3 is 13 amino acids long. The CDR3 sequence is CASREGGNEKLFF. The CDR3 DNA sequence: TGTGCCAGCAGGGAGGGAGGTAATGAAAAACTGTTTTTT.

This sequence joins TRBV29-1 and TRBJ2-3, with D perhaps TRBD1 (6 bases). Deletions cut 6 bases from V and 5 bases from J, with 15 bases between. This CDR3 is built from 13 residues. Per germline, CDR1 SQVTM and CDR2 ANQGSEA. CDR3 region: CSVRPGQIDTQYF. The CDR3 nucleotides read TGCAGCGTCAGGCCGGGACAAATAGATACGCAGTATTTT.

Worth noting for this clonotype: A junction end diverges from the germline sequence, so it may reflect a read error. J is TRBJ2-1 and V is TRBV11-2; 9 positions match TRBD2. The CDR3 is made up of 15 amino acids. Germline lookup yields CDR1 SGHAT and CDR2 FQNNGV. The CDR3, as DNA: TGCGCCAGCAGCATCCAGCGGGGGGTATACAATGAGCAGTTCTTC. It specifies CASSIQRGVYNEQFF.

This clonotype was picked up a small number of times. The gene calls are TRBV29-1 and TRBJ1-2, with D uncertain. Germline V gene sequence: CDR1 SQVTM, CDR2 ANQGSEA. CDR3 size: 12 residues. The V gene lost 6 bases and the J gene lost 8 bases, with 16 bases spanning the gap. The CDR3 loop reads CSVRKVDGGYTF. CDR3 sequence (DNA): TGCAGCGTCCGGAAGGTGGACGGCGGCTACACCTTC.

The CDR3 coding sequence is TGCGCCAGCAGCACCCGGACTAGCGGGGGAAGGAATGAGCAGTTCTTC. It specifies CASSTRTSGGRNEQFF. This chain uses TRBV5-1 with TRBJ2-1; 13 bases fit TRBD2. CDR3 size: 16 residues. The germline CDR1 and CDR2 sequences are SGHRS and YFSETQ. Trimming removed 4 bases from V and 7 bases from J; junction bases left unmatched: 8.

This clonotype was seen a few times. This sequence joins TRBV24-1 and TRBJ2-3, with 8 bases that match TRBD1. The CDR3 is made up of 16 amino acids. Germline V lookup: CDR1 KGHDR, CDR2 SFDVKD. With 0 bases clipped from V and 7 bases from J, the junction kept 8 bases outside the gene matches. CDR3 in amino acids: CATSDLGQGARHTQYF. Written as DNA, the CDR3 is TGTGCCACCAGTGATTTGGGGCAGGGGGCGCGTCATACGCAGTATTTT.

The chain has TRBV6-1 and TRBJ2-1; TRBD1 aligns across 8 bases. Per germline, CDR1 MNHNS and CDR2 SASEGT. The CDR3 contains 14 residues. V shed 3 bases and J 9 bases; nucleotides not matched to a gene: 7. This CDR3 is CASSDQGDRSEQFF. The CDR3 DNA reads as TGTGCCAGCAGTGATCAGGGGGACAGGTCTGAGCAGTTCTTC.

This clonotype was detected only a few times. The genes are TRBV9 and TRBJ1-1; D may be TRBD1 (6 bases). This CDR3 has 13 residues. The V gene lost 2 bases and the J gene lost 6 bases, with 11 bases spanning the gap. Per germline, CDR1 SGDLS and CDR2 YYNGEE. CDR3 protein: CASSVEGVSEAFF. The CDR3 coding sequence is TGTGCCAGCAGCGTCGAGGGGGTGTCTGAAGCTTTCTTT.

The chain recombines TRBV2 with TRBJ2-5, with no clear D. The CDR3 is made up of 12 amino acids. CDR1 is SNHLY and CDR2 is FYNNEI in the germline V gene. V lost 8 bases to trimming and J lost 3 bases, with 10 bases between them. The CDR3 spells CASETAEETQYF. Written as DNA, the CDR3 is TGTGCCAGCGAGACTGCTGAAGAGACCCAGTACTTC.